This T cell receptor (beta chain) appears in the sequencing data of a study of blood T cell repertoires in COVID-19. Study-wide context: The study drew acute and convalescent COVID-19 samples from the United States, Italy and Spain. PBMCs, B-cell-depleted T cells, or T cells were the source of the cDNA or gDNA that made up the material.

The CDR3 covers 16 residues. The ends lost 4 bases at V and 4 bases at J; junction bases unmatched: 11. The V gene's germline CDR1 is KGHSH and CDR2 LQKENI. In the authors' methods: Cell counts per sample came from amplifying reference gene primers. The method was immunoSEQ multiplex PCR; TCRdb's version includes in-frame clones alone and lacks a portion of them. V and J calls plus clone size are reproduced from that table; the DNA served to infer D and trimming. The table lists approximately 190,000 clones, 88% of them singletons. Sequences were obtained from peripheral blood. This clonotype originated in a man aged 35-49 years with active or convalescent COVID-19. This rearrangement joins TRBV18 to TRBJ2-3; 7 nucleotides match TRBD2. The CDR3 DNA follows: TGTGCCAGCTCACGCGGACGGCGGGAGTGGGCAGATACGCAGTATTTT. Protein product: CASSRGRREWADTQYF.